The 29 T cell receptor beta chains given below trace back to one sample, sequenced in a study of CD8 T cells in ankylosing spondylitis. One entry per CDR3 protein results from TCRdb running MiXCR on the 5' RACE reads. Of about 240,000 distinct CDR3 sequences listed, approximately 9% were seen once; the top ten hold 6.8%. The sample was blood, either unsorted or a sorted T cell fraction (not recorded which). Receptors originate from a male donor with ankylosing spondylitis or in good health (not recorded which).

Ten or more counts support this clonotype. V gene TRBV9 combines with J gene TRBJ1-2; 7 nucleotides agree with TRBD1. The ends lost 3 bases at V and 5 bases at J; junction bases unmatched: 10. The CDR3 loop spans 15 amino acids. Germline CDR1 SGDLS, CDR2 YYNGEE. CDR3 amino acids: CASSDASGTVYGYTF. The CDR3 DNA sequence: TGTGCCAGCAGCGACGCATCCGGGACAGTTTATGGCTACACCTTC.

This clonotype has a handful of counts. The chain carries TRBV27 and TRBJ1-4; D uncertain. Trimming took off 6 bases at V and 7 bases at J, with 12 bases between the two ends. Per the germline V gene, CDR1 is MNHEY and CDR2 is SMNVEV (reference sequence). This CDR3 is 13 amino acids long. In DNA, the CDR3 is TGTGCCAGCAGCCGCTTCCCGGTTGAAAAACTGTTTTTT. Encoded protein: CASSRFPVEKLFF.

This clonotype was counted ten times or more. The J gene is TRBJ2-2, the V gene TRBV12-3 or TRBV12-4; TRBD1 agrees at 9 bases. The trim removed 6 bases at V and 9 bases at J, leaving 8 bases unmatched. This CDR3 is built from 14 residues. CDR3: CASSTGTGRRELFF. DNA of the CDR3: TGTGCCAGCAGCACCGGGACAGGGCGTCGGGAGCTGTTTTTT.

In its sample, this clonotype was seen many times. This chain uses TRBV6-2 or TRBV6-3 with TRBJ1-6; D is uncertain. Trimming took 1 base from V and 6 from J, leaving 10 bases between them. CDR3 length: 15 amino acids. Germline CDR1 reads MNHEY; CDR2 reads SVGEGT. The CDR3 nucleotides are TGTGCCAGCAGTTACTTCGGCGACCTTAATTCACCCCTCCACTTT. Its protein is CASSYFGDLNSPLHF.

This clonotype was seen ten or more times. The chain couples TRBV11-2 to TRBJ2-3; D unclear. V shed 1 base and J shed 7 bases, with 6 bases lying between them. Germline CDR1 SGHAT, CDR2 FQNNGV. The CDR3 contains 12 residues. The CDR3 protein is CASSLALNTQYF. CDR3 DNA: TGTGCCAGCAGCTTAGCGTTAAATACGCAGTATTTT.

In this sample, this clonotype turned up a few times. The V and J genes are TRBV7-3 and TRBJ2-2; D could derive from TRBD1 or TRBD2 (5 bases each). Germline values: CDR1 SGHTA, CDR2 FQGTGA. V was pared by 1 base and J by 4 bases, with 13 bases between. The CDR3 runs to 16 residues. CDR3 residues: CASSLNGAGSTGELFF. The CDR3 DNA reads TGTGCCAGCAGCTTAAATGGGGCAGGGAGCACCGGGGAGCTGTTTTTT.

The rearrangement joins TRBV5-6 to TRBJ1-3; D not certain. The CDR3 runs 14 residues. Germline assignment: CDR1 SGHDT and CDR2 YYEEEE. With 0 bases removed from V and 7 bases from J, the gap between germline ends came to 11 bases. CDR3: CASSLEGSANTIYF. The CDR3 region has the DNA TGTGCCAGCAGCTTGGAAGGGTCAGCGAACACCATATATTTT.

CDR3 protein: CASSLGRAGTYEQYF. CDR3 in DNA: TGTGCCAGCAGCTTAGGCAGGGCGGGCACCTACGAGCAGTACTTC. This chain links TRBV7-9 with TRBJ2-7; D is perhaps TRBD1 or TRBD2 (5 bases each). Trimming pared 1 base from V and 2 bases from J, leaving 12 bases between. Germline CDR1 reads SEHNR; CDR2 reads FQNEAQ (reference sequence). This CDR3 spans 15 amino acids.

This clonotype was counted many times. The chain couples TRBV16 to TRBJ1-1, with unresolved D. The CDR3 runs 17 residues. The V gene's germline CDR1 is KGHSY and CDR2 FQNENV. V lost 2 bases to trimming and J lost 4 bases, with 20 bases between them. The CDR3, as DNA: TGTGCCAGCAGCCAAATTCAGACTCACCTTCTTAGCACTGAAGCTTTCTTT. Translation: CASSQIQTHLLSTEAFF.

The chain links TRBV5-1 to TRBJ2-1, with 13 bases identical to TRBD2. The trim removed 4 bases at V and 0 bases at J, leaving 10 bases unmatched. The V gene's germline CDR1 is SGHRS and CDR2 YFSETQ. There are 19 residues in the CDR3. This CDR3 reads CASSDVPGTSGNSYNEQFF. The CDR3 bases are TGCGCCAGCAGCGACGTCCCCGGGACTAGCGGGAACTCCTACAATGAGCAGTTCTTC.

This clonotype was seen many times. The chain is built from TRBV7-2 and TRBJ2-1, with 8 bases aligning to TRBD2. V gave up 2 bases and J gave up 1 base; unmatched junction bases: 4. Germline loops: CDR1 SGHTA, CDR2 FQGNSA. This CDR3 region has 16 residues. The CDR3 loop reads CASSLLGTSSYNEQFF. CDR3 nucleotide sequence: TGTGCCAGCAGCTTACTAGGGACTAGTTCCTACAATGAGCAGTTCTTC.

This clonotype has only a few counts. V and J are TRBV27 and TRBJ1-1; 8 nucleotides agree with TRBD1. CDR1 MNHEY and CDR2 SMNVEV come from the germline V gene (reference sequence). The CDR3 runs 15 residues. The trim removed 2 bases at V and 6 bases at J, leaving 8 bases unmatched. The CDR3 region is CASSLAPSDRAEAFF. CDR3 in DNA: TGTGCCAGCAGTTTAGCCCCTTCGGACAGGGCTGAAGCTTTCTTT.

This clonotype appeared many times. The chain combines TRBV5-1 with TRBJ2-7; 8 bases line up with TRBD2. The CDR3 is 16 amino acids. Germline loops: CDR1 SGHRS, CDR2 YFSETQ. The junction had 9 bases not matched to a gene; V was cut back by 4 bases and J by 0 bases. The chain's CDR3 is CASSLSAGRVSYEQYF. For the CDR3, the DNA is TGCGCCAGCAGCCTGAGCGCCGGGAGGGTCTCCTACGAGCAGTACTTC.

This clonotype appeared once. In DNA form, the CDR3 reads TGTGCCAGTAGTACGCGGGATCGTGAAAAACTGTTTTTT. Residues: CASSTRDREKLFF. The rearrangement uses TRBV19 and TRBJ1-4; D is unresolved. The CDR3 runs 13 residues. Germline V gene sequence: CDR1 LNHDA, CDR2 SQIVND (reference sequence). Trimming removed 4 bases at V and 7 bases at J, with 10 bases between.

CDR3 region: CASSLRTSSETQYF. The CDR3 nucleotides are TGTGCCAGCAGCTTACGGACTAGTTCAGAGACCCAGTACTTC. This sequence joins TRBV7-9 and TRBJ2-5; 7 positions match TRBD2. J lost 4 bases, V lost 2 bases, and 4 bases had no gene match. CDR3 size: 14 residues. CDR1 and CDR2 (germline): SEHNR, FQNEAQ (reference sequence).

This clonotype was observed many times. This chain connects TRBV12-3 or TRBV12-4 to TRBJ1-4; 7 bases match TRBD1. CDR3 length: 15 amino acids. V lost 6 bases and J lost 3; bases outside the gene matches: 7. Here the CDR3 DNA reads TGTGCCAGCAGAAAAACAGGGGAGCCTAATGAAAAACTGTTTTTT. It specifies CASRKTGEPNEKLFF.

This clonotype was counted at least ten times. J is TRBJ2-5 and V is TRBV27; either TRBD1 or TRBD2 may supply D (6 bases each). V was clipped by 5 bases and J by 4 bases, with 26 bases between them. The CDR3 length is 18 residues. In germline, CDR1 is MNHEY, CDR2 SMNVEV (reference sequence). The CDR3 reads CASSPLPYAGEVVETQYF. CDR3 DNA: TGTGCCAGCAGTCCCTTGCCCTATGCAGGGGAGGTTGTAGAGACCCAGTACTTC.

This clonotype was detected a few times. The J gene is TRBJ2-7, the V gene TRBV5-1; 9 nucleotides match TRBD1. J lost 3 bases, V lost 3 bases, and 7 bases had no gene match. Germline lookup yields CDR1 SGHRS and CDR2 YFSETQ. The CDR3 consists of 15 residues. The CDR3 spells CASSSYRGPHYEQYF. CDR3 nucleotide sequence: TGCGCCAGCAGCTCCTACAGGGGGCCCCACTACGAGCAGTACTTC.

This clonotype has a count of ten or more. The rearrangement uses TRBV7-2 and TRBJ2-3; D may be TRBD1 (5 bases). The CDR3 loop spans 15 amino acids. Trimming took off 5 bases at V and 2 bases at J, with 14 bases between the two ends. Germline V gene lookup returns CDR1 SGHTA and CDR2 FQGNSA. The CDR3 DNA reads as TGTGCCAGCAGCCCATGGGGCCTTTCCACAGATACGCAGTATTTT. It encodes CASSPWGLSTDTQYF.

This clonotype has a count of ten or more. This chain joins TRBV12-3 or TRBV12-4 and TRBJ1-1; possibly TRBD1 for D (6 bases). The CDR3 is 14 residues long. The ends were cut back, 6 bases at V and 4 bases at J, with 15 bases in the middle. The CDR3 here is CASSSPRGVTEAFF. The CDR3 DNA reads as TGTGCCAGCAGCTCCCCTAGGGGGGTCACTGAAGCTTTCTTT.

The sample holds a few counts of this clonotype. The chain recombines TRBV5-1 with TRBJ1-4, with 9 bases aligning to TRBD1. Germline CDR1 reads SGHRS; CDR2 reads YFSETQ. After removal of 3 bases from V and 8 bases from J, the junction contained 5 bases not matched to a gene. This CDR3 has 14 residues. The CDR3 loop reads CASSWDRAGEKLFF. For the CDR3, the DNA is TGCGCCAGCAGCTGGGACAGGGCGGGGGAAAAACTGTTTTTT.

This clonotype was observed a few times. The chain links TRBV4-3 to TRBJ2-1; D is perhaps TRBD2 (6 bases). With 4 bases removed from V and 7 bases from J, the gap between germline ends came to 14 bases. The CDR3 runs to 14 residues. Germline assignment: CDR1 LGHNA and CDR2 YSLEER. CDR3 bases: TGCGCCAGCAGCCTAAAAGGAGGGAGTAATGAGCAGTTCTTC. Encoded protein: CASSLKGGSNEQFF.

This clonotype was recorded a few times. The V gene is TRBV3-1, the J gene TRBJ2-6, with D tentatively TRBD1 (6 bases). The germline V gene has CDR1 LGHDT and CDR2 YNNKEL (reference sequence). Trimming removed 3 bases at V and 0 bases at J, with 15 bases between. The CDR3 loop spans 18 amino acids. The CDR3 region has the DNA TGTGCCAGCAGCCAGGACACGGGACATCTCTCTGGGGCCAACGTCCTGACTTTC. It specifies CASSQDTGHLSGANVLTF.

The gene calls are TRBV7-2 and TRBJ2-7, with a possible D match to TRBD2 (6 bases). Between the trimmed V and J ends, which lost 3 bases and 7 bases, there was a span of 13 bases. The germline gives CDR1 SGHTA, CDR2 FQGNSA. The CDR3 contains 13 residues. CDR3 in amino acids: CASSFDPLAEQYF. CDR3 in DNA: TGTGCCAGCAGCTTCGACCCTCTAGCGGAGCAGTACTTC.

This clonotype showed up many times. V usage is TRBV29-1 and J usage is TRBJ1-2; a possible D gene is TRBD1 (6 bases). V lost 7 bases and J lost 4, with 28 bases in between. The CDR3 covers 17 residues. Germline V gives CDR1 SQVTM, CDR2 ANQGSEA. The CDR3 reads CSALPPGVVSFGYGYTF. The CDR3 DNA reads as TGCAGCGCCCTCCCCCCAGGGGTTGTTTCTTTTGGCTATGGCTACACCTTC. Full variable domain (remainder filled in from reference TRBV29-1 and TRBJ1-2): SAVISQKPSRDICQRGTSLTIQCQVDSQVTMMFWYRQQPGQSLTLIATANQGSEATYESGFVIDKFPISRPNLTFSTLTVSNMSPEDSSIYLCSALPPGVVSFGYGYTFGSGTRLTVV.

In regard to this clonotype: This could be a read error, since a much larger clone is one nucleotide away. The chain joins TRBV20-1 to TRBJ2-1, with D hard to call. Germline CDR1 reads DFQATT; CDR2 reads SNEGSKA (reference sequence). This CDR3 has 11 amino acids. The CDR3 region is CRAGLSNGQFF. The DNA for the CDR3 is TGCAGGGCCGGGCTGAGCAATGGGCAGTTCTTC.

This clonotype was detected ten times or more. The V call is TRBV12-3 or TRBV12-4, the J call TRBJ2-7, with TRBD2 as a possible D gene (5 bases). Trimming took 2 bases from V and 12 from J, leaving 14 bases between them. The CDR3 consists of 12 residues. The CDR3 sequence is CASSLSGLGGYF. The CDR3 nucleotides read TGTGCCAGCAGTTTAAGCGGACTCGGAGGGTACTTC.

This chain connects TRBV7-2 to TRBJ2-3; D remains unclear. The CDR3 runs 12 residues. The germline CDR1 and CDR2 sequences are SGHTA and FQGNSA. The V and J ends lost 0 bases and 9 bases respectively, with 7 bases between them. The CDR3 bases are TGTGCCAGCAGCTTAGCCCCCGGGACGCAGTATTTT. This sequence encodes CASSLAPGTQYF.

The table lists this clonotype with many counts. The chain carries TRBV5-1 and TRBJ2-3; 8 bases map to TRBD2. The CDR3 covers 16 residues. The germline CDR1 and CDR2 sequences are SGHRS and YFSETQ. With V trimmed by 5 bases and J by 2 bases, 10 bases remained unmatched. CDR3 region: CASSRGGVFTTDTQYF. CDR3 nucleotide sequence: TGCGCCAGCAGTCGGGGGGGAGTTTTTACCACAGATACGCAGTATTTT.